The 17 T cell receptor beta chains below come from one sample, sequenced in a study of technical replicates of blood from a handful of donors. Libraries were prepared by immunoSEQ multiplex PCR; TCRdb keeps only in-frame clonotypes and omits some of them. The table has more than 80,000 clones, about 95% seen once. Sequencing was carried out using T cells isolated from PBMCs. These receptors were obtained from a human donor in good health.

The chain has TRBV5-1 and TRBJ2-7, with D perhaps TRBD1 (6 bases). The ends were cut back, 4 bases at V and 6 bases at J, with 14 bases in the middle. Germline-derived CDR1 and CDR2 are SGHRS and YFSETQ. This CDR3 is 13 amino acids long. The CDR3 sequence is CASSLDSPAEQYF. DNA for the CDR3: TGCGCCAGCAGCCTGGACAGCCCAGCCGAGCAGTACTTC.

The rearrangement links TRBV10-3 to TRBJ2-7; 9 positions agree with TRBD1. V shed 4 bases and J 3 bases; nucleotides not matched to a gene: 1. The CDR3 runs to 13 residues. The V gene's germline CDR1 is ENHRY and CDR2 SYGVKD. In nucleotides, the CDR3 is TGTGCCATCAGTGCGGGACAGGGCTACGAGCAGTACTTC. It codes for CAISAGQGYEQYF.

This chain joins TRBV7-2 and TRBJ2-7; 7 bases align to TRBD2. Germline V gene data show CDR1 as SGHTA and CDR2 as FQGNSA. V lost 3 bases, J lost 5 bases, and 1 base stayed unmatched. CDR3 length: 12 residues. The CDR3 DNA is TGTGCCAGCAGCTTTGCGGGGGACGAGCAGTACTTC. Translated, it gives CASSFAGDEQYF.

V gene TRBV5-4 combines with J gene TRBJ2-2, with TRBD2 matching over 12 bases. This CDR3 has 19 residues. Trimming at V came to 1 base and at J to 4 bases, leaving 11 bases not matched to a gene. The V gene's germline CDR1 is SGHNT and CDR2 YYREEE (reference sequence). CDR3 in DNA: TGTGCCAGCAGCTTGTCGGTTGGGACTAGCGGGCAGATCACCGGGGAGCTGTTTTTT. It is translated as CASSLSVGTSGQITGELFF.

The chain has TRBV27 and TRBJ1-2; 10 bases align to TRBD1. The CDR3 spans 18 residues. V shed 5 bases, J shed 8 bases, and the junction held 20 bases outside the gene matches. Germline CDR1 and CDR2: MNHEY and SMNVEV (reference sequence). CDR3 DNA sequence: TGTGCCAGCAGTCCCACCGCGGGGACAGGGGCCTTTAGGGGCGGCTACACCTTC. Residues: CASSPTAGTGAFRGGYTF.

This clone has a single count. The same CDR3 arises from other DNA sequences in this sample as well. Written as DNA, the CDR3 is TGTGCCAGTAGTATCACAGTTTCCTACAATGAGCAGTTCTTC. As protein: CASSITVSYNEQFF. This chain uses TRBV19 with TRBJ2-1; no clear D gene. This CDR3 spans 14 amino acids. CDR1 and CDR2 from the germline V gene are LNHDA and SQIVND (reference sequence). V lost 3 bases and J lost 1, with 7 bases in between.

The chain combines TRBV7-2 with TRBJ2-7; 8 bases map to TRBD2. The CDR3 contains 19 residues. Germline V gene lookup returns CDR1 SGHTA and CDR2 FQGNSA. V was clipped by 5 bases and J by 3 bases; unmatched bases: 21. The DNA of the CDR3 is TGTGCCAGCAGCCCCAGATTAAATTCGATTAGCGGGATAAACTACGAGCAGTACTTC. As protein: CASSPRLNSISGINYEQYF.

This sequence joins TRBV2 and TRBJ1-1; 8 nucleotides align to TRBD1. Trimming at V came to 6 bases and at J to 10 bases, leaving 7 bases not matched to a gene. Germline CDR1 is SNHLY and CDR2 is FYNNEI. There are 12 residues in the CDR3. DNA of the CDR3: TGTGCCAGCAGCCAGGACAGGGAAAGAGCTTTCTTT. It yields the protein CASSQDRERAFF.

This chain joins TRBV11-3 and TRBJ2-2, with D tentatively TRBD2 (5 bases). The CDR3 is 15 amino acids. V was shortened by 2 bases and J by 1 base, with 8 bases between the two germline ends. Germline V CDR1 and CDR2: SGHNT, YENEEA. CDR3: CASSLLGGNTGELFF. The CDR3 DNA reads TGTGCCAGCAGCTTACTAGGAGGGAACACCGGGGAGCTGTTTTTT.

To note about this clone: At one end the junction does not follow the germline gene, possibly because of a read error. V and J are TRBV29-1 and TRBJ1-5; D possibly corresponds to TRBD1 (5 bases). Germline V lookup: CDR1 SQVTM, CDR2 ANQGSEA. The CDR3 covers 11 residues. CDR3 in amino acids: CSAEVRGSQHF. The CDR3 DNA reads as TGCAGCGCTGAAGTTCGGGGGTCCCAGCATTTT.

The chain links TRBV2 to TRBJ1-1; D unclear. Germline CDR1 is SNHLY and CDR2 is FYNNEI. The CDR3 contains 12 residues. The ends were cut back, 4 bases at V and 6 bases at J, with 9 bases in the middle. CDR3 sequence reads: CASSGELSEAFF. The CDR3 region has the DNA TGTGCCAGCAGTGGGGAGTTATCTGAAGCTTTCTTT.

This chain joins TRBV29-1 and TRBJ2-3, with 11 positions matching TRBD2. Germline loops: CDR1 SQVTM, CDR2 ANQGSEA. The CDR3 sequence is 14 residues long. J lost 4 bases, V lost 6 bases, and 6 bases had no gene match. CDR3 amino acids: CSVGTSGIPDTQYF. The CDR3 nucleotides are TGCAGCGTGGGGACTAGCGGCATCCCAGATACGCAGTATTTT.

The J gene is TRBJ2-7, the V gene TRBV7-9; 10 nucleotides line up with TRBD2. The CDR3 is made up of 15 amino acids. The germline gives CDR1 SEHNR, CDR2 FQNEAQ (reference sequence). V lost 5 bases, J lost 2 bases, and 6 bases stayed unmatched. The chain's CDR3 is CASSPGTSVTYEQYF. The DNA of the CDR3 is TGTGCCAGCAGCCCCGGGACTAGCGTCACCTACGAGCAGTACTTC.

The CDR3 is CASRQGEGEQYF. CDR3 bases: TGTGCCAGCCGACAGGGGGAAGGGGAGCAGTACTTC. The gene calls are TRBV11-3 and TRBJ2-7; 9 bases are shared with TRBD1. In germline, CDR1 is SGHNT, CDR2 YENEEA. V was pared by 8 bases and J by 7 bases, with 6 bases of the junction left unmatched. The CDR3 covers 12 residues. The variable domain in full, completed from reference TRBV11-3 and TRBJ2-7, reads EAGVVQSPRYKIIEKKQPVAFWCNPISGHNTLYWYLQNLGQGPELLIRYENEEAVDDSQLPKDRFSAERLKGVDSTLKIQPAELGDSAVYLCASRQGEGEQYFGPGTRLTVT.

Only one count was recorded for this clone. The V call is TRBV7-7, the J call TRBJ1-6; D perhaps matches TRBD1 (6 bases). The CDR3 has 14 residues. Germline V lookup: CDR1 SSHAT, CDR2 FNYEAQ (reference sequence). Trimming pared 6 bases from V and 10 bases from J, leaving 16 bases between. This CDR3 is CASRANRDVSPLHF. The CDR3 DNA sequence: TGTGCCAGCAGGGCAAACAGGGACGTATCACCCCTCCACTTT.

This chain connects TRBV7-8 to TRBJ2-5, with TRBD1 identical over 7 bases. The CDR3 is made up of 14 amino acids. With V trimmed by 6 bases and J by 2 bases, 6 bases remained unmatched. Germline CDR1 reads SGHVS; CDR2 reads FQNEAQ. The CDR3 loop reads CASRHIRGQETQYF. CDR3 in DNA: TGTGCCAGCAGACATATCAGGGGGCAAGAGACCCAGTACTTC.

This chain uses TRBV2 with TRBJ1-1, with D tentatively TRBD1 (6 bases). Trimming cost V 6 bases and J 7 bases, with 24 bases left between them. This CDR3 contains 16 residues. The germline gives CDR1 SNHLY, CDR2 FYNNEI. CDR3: CASSLQTLTSRGEAFF. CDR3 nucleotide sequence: TGTGCCAGCAGCCTACAAACCCTGACTTCCAGGGGTGAAGCTTTCTTT. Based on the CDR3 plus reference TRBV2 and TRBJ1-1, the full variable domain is EPEVTQTPSHQVTQMGQEVILRCVPISNHLYFYWYRQILGQKVEFLVSFYNNEISEKSEIFDDQFSVERPDGSNFTLKIRSTKLEDSAMYFCASSLQTLTSRGEAFFGQGTRLTVV.